The entry that follows covers one T cell receptor beta chain sequence. Between the trimmed V and J ends, which lost 8 bases and 2 bases, there was a span of 13 bases. The CDR3 is made up of 14 amino acids. CDR1 and CDR2 from the germline V gene are SNHLY and FYNNEI. In the authors' workflow: Amplified reference gene primers provided the basis for estimating nucleated cell counts. Libraries were prepared by immunoSEQ multiplex PCR; TCRdb keeps only in-frame clonotypes and omits some of them. Clonal size and the V and J genes are those of that table, whereas D and trimming came from the DNA. Of about 300,000 clones listed, about 89% are singletons. The data originate from a study of blood T cell repertoires in COVID-19.

This receptor was identified in a woman younger than 45 with COVID-19, enrolled during active disease. Material for sequencing was peripheral blood. The V and J genes are TRBV2 and TRBJ1-5; no clear D gene. CDR3 sequence reads: CASGGSGGNQPQHF. The DNA of the CDR3 is TGTGCCAGCGGAGGCAGTGGCGGCAATCAGCCCCAGCATTTT.